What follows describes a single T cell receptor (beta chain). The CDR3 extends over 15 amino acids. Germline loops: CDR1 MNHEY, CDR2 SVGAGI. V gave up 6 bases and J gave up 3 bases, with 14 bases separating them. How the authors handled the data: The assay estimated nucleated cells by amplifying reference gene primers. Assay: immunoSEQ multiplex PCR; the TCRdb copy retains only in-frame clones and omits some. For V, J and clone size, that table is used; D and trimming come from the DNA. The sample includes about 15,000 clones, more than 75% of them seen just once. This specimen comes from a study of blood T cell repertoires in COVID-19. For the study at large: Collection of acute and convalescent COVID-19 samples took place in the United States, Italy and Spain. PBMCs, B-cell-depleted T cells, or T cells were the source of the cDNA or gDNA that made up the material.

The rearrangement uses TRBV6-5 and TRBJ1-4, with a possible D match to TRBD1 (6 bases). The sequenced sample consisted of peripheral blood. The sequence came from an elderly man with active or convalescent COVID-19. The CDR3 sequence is CASRSRGPANEKLFF. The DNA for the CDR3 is TGTGCCAGCAGGTCGCGGGGGCCAGCTAATGAAAAACTGTTTTTT.